Listed here is a single T cell receptor (beta chain). This sample was included in a study of blood T cells in healthy people across ages. Samples each yielded at least 5 micrograms of total RNA. The V and J ends lost 5 bases and 10 bases respectively, with 13 bases between them. The CDR3 sequence is 12 residues long. Germline CDR1 MNHEY, CDR2 SVGAGI. The second PCR ran roughly 7 to 12 cycles with a sample-barcoded 5' primer and J-beta primers. Each CDR3 protein gets one entry after TCRdb re-called the 5' RACE reads with MiXCR. The data show around 790,000 distinct CDR3 sequences, under 45% seen once. This clonotype was sampled from a man between 60 and 70 years old in good health. The rearrangement links TRBV6-5 to TRBJ2-3; D is unresolved. Sequences were obtained from blood. As DNA, the CDR3 is TGTGCCAGCAGTCCCGGTTGGGCTGCGCAGTATTTT. Translating gives CASSPGWAAQYF.